The entry below describes one T cell receptor beta chain. The antigen it binds to is not known. Base qualities are not at hand, and no much larger clone is one base apart. Taken from the germline V gene (reference sequence), the CDR1 and CDR2 loops are SGHKS and YYEKEE. CDR3 length: 15 amino acids, cysteine to phenylalanine. Only CDR3 DNA is held: 45 bases, read in frame from base 1. Deletion took 3 bases off V and 10 bases off J, with a span of 19 bases between the germline ends. These data are taken from a study of T cell responses to AZD1222 COVID-19 vaccine (dated by TCRdb to the early 2020s). At the level of the whole study: A total of 233 trial participants underwent TCR sequencing, of whom about 210 had received two doses of AZD1222 and 26 had received two doses of the MenACWY control vaccine. Enrollment into the trials was organized by age into subgroups of 18-55, 56-69 and 70-plus years, and those subgroups contained approximately 150, 30 and 60 TCR-sequenced participants, respectively. What the research found in general, with its limitations: Because no samples from the day 14 peak response were available, repertoires could be characterized only after the peak T cell response. CD4 TCRs associated with the vaccine covered the entire spike protein, and the dominant responses were in regions 160-218 and 743-854. Nearly half of unique spike-specific TCRs reportedly recognized epitopes outside regions mutated in the B.1.351 and B.1.1.7 variants. After two AZD1222 doses, spike-specific TCR breadth and depth were significantly higher than at day 0 and than in MenACWY recipients. The 56-69-year group was small, and its depth increase did not reach significance, likely because of low power. Conclusions about previously exposed vaccinees are limited because only six or seven AZD1222 recipients were SARS-CoV-2 seropositive at baseline. Participants were mostly white British and included more females than males, and it was suggested by the authors that clonal diversity may have been underestimated.

Taken with the paper, the label for time point translates to: about 28 days (+/-7) after the second vaccine dose. AZD1222 recipients given second doses at about 4 weeks or at about 12 weeks were pooled, since spike-specific TCR depth and breadth were not found to differ between the two schedules. Vaccinee samples came from UK trials COV001 and COV002, including a single-blind randomized controlled phase 2/3 trial of AZD1222 (ChAdOx1 nCoV-19) in healthy adults. Trial participant PBMC samples were collected at day 0 and day 28 after the second dose for TCRbeta chain sequencing. The CDR3 regions of human TCRbeta chains were subjected to immunosequencing. Under the source paper's analysis protocol: Repertoire TCRs were matched against a reference library of SARS-CoV-2-specific TCRs generated with the MIRA antigen-specificity platform. Breadth was defined as the fraction of unique TCRs that were SARS-CoV-2-associated. Depth was defined as the fraction of total T cells that were SARS-CoV-2-associated. Using the MIRA data, every spike-specific TCR was mapped to the spike region that the TCR reacted to and assigned to either a CD4 or a CD8 class. Log10-transformed breadth and depth values were compared by one-way ANOVA with Sidak's multiple comparisons tests. Entries here come from immuneACCESS through TCRdb and include only in-frame sequences with V and J called. Some clones fail to appear in such tables; in the studies checked, an unresolved V gene covers under half of the shortfall, and the cause of the remainder is unknown. V and J calls and clone size are given by that table; D and trimming were obtained from the DNA. This sample is represented by roughly 100,000 clones; approximately 92% of them were singletons. The ten largest clones capture 44% of the sample.

The receptor comes from an adult who received the AZD1222 COVID-19 vaccine. The receptor chain draws on TRBV5-5 and TRBJ1-4; the D region possibly corresponds to TRBD1 (5 bases align). The sequences come from peripheral blood, collected 28 days after the second AZD1222 dose. The nucleotide sequence reads TGTGCCAGCAGCTGGCTCCGGGACGGGAAGGGAAAACTGTTTTTT. Translated, this is CASSWLRDGKGKLFF. The CDR3, completed at both ends by the reference TRBV5-5 and TRBJ1-4 genes, gives the full variable domain DAGVTQSPTHLIKTRGQQVTLRCSPISGHKSVSWYQQVLGQGPQFIFQYYEKEERGRGNFPDRFSARQFPNYSSELNVNALLLGDSALYLCASSWLRDGKGKLFFGSGTQLSVL.